This entry features one T cell receptor (beta chain) sequence. Its antigen is unidentified. This entry is derived from a study of blood T cells in healthy people across ages. Overall study context: About one barcoded TCR beta cDNA was captured per two T cells. Study-level results: Because sorting was not performed, PBMCs prevented conclusive naive versus antigen-experienced comparison. Per-million-T-cell TCR beta diversity fell roughly linearly with age. Donor CMV status was unknown, possibly confounding expanded clonotype changes.

PCR was performed a second time for 7 to 11 cycles using a sample-barcoded 5' primer and a J-beta primer mix. One entry per CDR3 protein, called by TCRdb with MiXCR from the 5' RACE reads. The sample records 660,000 or so distinct CDR3 sequences, under 65% being singletons. Sequenced input: blood. The source of this sequence is a man aged 60 to 75 in good health.

CDR3: CSVAEFRETQYF. In DNA, the CDR3 is TGCAGCGTGGCAGAGTTCCGGGAGACCCAGTACTTC. The rearrangement joins TRBV29-1 to TRBJ2-5; D uncertain. CDR1 and CDR2 (germline): SQVTM, ANQGSEA. Trimming shortened V by 6 bases and J by 5 bases, and 13 bases separated the two germline ends. This CDR3 spans 12 amino acids.